The 3 T cell receptor beta chains presented below share a single source sample, sequenced in a study of radiation and T cells in renal cell carcinoma. Treatment indicated: treatment-naive control, cytoreductive nephrectomy. Sequencing used immunoSEQ multiplex PCR; TCRdb keeps in-frame clones, though not all of them. The table has some 16,000 clones, more than 55% seen once. Sequenced material: tumor tissue, taken from a patient whose treatment was nephrectomy without radiotherapy. The source of these receptors is a man aged 50 to 60 with renal cell carcinoma.

V gene TRBV4-1 combines with J gene TRBJ1-5, with D maybe TRBD1 (5 bases). The CDR3 has 14 residues. The germline V and J ends were trimmed by 2 bases and 9 bases, with 14 bases remaining between them. Germline assignment: CDR1 MGHRA and CDR2 YSYEKL. The CDR3 loop reads CASSQPTEWRPQHF. The CDR3 DNA reads as TGCGCCAGCAGCCAACCGACAGAGTGGCGGCCCCAGCATTTT.

The chain recombines TRBV7-8 with TRBJ1-1; a possible D gene is TRBD1 (5 bases). V lost 6 bases and J lost 4, with 9 bases in between. Germline values: CDR1 SGHVS, CDR2 FQNEAQ. The CDR3 loop spans 12 amino acids. CDR3 residues: CASRPGLTEAFF. The DNA for the CDR3 is TGTGCCAGCAGACCGGGGCTCACTGAAGCTTTCTTT.

The chain joins TRBV14 to TRBJ2-7; D might be TRBD2 (5 bases). This CDR3 has 16 residues. Germline V CDR1 and CDR2: SGHDN, FVKESK. The V end lost 1 base, the J end lost 0 bases, and 13 bases lay between the germline ends. As DNA, the CDR3 is TGTGCCAGCAGCCAAGTGGAGCGGAGGAACTCCTACGAGCAGTACTTC. Its protein is CASSQVERRNSYEQYF.